This passage covers 15 T cell receptor beta chains from one sample sequenced in a study of cytomegalovirus exposure and HLA in healthy donors. The PCR had 60 Vbeta and 13 Jbeta primers. Only in-frame clones appear in the TCRdb table, and some are missing; sequencing was by immunoSEQ multiplex PCR. The data contain approximately 73,000 clones, about 75% of them singletons. Sequencing was done on a sample of PBMCs. All receptors come from a man aged 70-80 years in good health and CMV-seronegative.

This chain links TRBV28 with TRBJ1-2, with D perhaps matching TRBD1 (5 bases). V was trimmed by 3 bases and J by 2 bases, leaving 16 bases between them. CDR1 MDHEN and CDR2 SYDVKM come from the germline V gene. The CDR3 totals 16 residues. CDR3 protein: CASSFPMLGVNYGYTF. In nucleotides, the CDR3 is TGTGCCAGCAGTTTTCCCATGTTAGGGGTAAACTATGGCTACACCTTC.

On this clone: This specimen includes other DNA sequences encoding the same CDR3. The chain carries TRBV18 and TRBJ2-5; tentative D call: TRBD1 (6 bases). CDR1 and CDR2 from the germline V gene are KGHSH and LQKENI. The germline V and J ends were trimmed by 3 bases and 2 bases, with 7 bases remaining between them. The CDR3 spans 13 residues. The CDR3 DNA reads TGTGCCAGCTCACCCGGACAGCAAGAGACCCAGTACTTC. Encoded protein: CASSPGQQETQYF.

The V call is TRBV11-2, the J call TRBJ2-3; D unclear. Germline V CDR1 and CDR2: SGHAT, FQNNGV. This CDR3 is 13 amino acids long. The V and J ends lost 1 base and 7 bases respectively, with 9 bases between them. The CDR3 nucleotides read TGTGCCAGCAGCTTAGGCAACGAGAATACGCAGTATTTT. It is translated as CASSLGNENTQYF. Full variable domain (rest looked up from reference TRBV11-2 and TRBJ2-3): EAGVAQSPRYKIIEKRQSVAFWCNPISGHATLYWYQQILGQGPKLLIQFQNNGVVDDSQLPKDRFSAERLKGVDSTLKIQPAKLEDSAVYLCASSLGNENTQYFGPGTRLTVL.

The J gene is TRBJ2-5, the V gene TRBV12-5; the match to TRBD2 covers 8 bases. The V segment lost 8 bases and the J segment 1 base; nucleotides outside the gene matches: 9. The CDR3 consists of 15 residues. Germline CDR1 and CDR2: LGHNT and FRNRAP. The CDR3 DNA follows: TGTGCTAGTTCCCCCAGCGGGGGCCTCCAAGAGACCCAGTACTTC. It yields the protein CASSPSGGLQETQYF.

The chain joins TRBV29-1 to TRBJ1-6, with D possibly matching TRBD1 (6 bases). Trimming took off 5 bases at V and 7 bases at J, with 15 bases between the two ends. The CDR3 is 14 residues long. CDR1 SQVTM and CDR2 ANQGSEA come from the germline V gene. The CDR3 is CSVKTGRGNSPLHF. As DNA, the CDR3 is TGCAGCGTTAAAACAGGGAGGGGCAATTCACCCCTCCACTTT.

CDR3 residues: CASSPQGQQETQYF. In nucleotides, the CDR3 is TGTGCCAGCAGCCCTCAGGGACAGCAAGAGACCCAGTACTTC. This rearrangement joins TRBV5-6 to TRBJ2-5; the match to TRBD1 covers 7 bases. With V trimmed by 4 bases and J by 2 bases, 5 bases remained unmatched. The germline V gene encodes CDR1 SGHDT and CDR2 YYEEEE. The CDR3 is 14 amino acids.

Only a few counts were recorded for this clone. The genes are TRBV6-1 and TRBJ2-3; unclear D gene. This CDR3 is 11 amino acids long. Per germline, CDR1 MNHNS and CDR2 SASEGT. Trimming stripped 6 bases from V and 2 bases from J, with 3 bases between. CDR3 nucleotides: TGTGCCAGCAGCCACACAGATACGCAGTATTTT. The encoded protein is CASSHTDTQYF.

This clone was found once. The rearrangement uses TRBV19 and TRBJ1-2; 8 nucleotides match TRBD1. Germline CDR1 is LNHDA and CDR2 is SQIVND (reference sequence). The V gene end was trimmed by 4 bases and the J gene end by 7 bases; junction bases not matched to a gene: 8. The CDR3 totals 14 residues. In DNA, the CDR3 is TGTGCCAGTAGTACCTTGGACAGGGTTCTTGGCTACACCTTC. It encodes CASSTLDRVLGYTF.

The chain joins TRBV2 to TRBJ1-5, with D uncertain. This CDR3 has 17 amino acids. Germline V gives CDR1 SNHLY, CDR2 FYNNEI. Trimming took 1 base from V and 0 from J, leaving 13 bases between them. CDR3 sequence: CASSEEHRTISNQPQHF. The CDR3 nucleotides read TGTGCCAGCAGTGAAGAACACAGAACCATTAGCAATCAGCCCCAGCATTTT.

The V call is TRBV5-4, the J call TRBJ1-6; 7 bases map to TRBD1. The CDR3 extends over 15 amino acids. Germline CDR1 and CDR2: SGHNT and YYREEE (reference sequence). The junction had 10 bases not matched to a gene; V was cut back by 3 bases and J by 10 bases. DNA of the CDR3: TGTGCCAGCAGCTCCACGGGACAGCTAAACTCACCCCTCCACTTT. This codes for CASSSTGQLNSPLHF.

This chain uses TRBV6-5 with TRBJ1-3, with 7 bases lining up with TRBD1. Per the germline V gene, CDR1 is MNHEY and CDR2 is SVGAGI. This CDR3 contains 16 residues. The V segment lost 0 bases and the J segment 3 bases; nucleotides outside the gene matches: 5. The CDR3 nucleotides read TGTGCCAGCAGTTACTCCGGCAGGGGGATTGGAAACACCATATATTTT. The encoded protein is CASSYSGRGIGNTIYF.

In regard to this clone: Mismatch with germline at one junction end may stem from a read error. The sample has other DNA sequences that encode this CDR3 too. The chain carries TRBV5-1 and TRBJ2-3; 7 bases align to TRBD2. This CDR3 spans 14 amino acids. Germline CDR1 is SGHRS and CDR2 is YFSETQ. The CDR3, as DNA: TGCGCCAGCAGCTGGGGGGGAGAGGCAGATACACAGTATTTT. Translation gives CASSWGGEADTQYF.

The chain carries TRBV2 and TRBJ2-7; 7 nucleotides match TRBD1. The V and J ends lost 6 bases and 3 bases, in that order; junction bases with no gene match: 5. The V gene's germline CDR1 is SNHLY and CDR2 FYNNEI. This CDR3 region has 13 residues. The CDR3 DNA is TGTGCCAGCAGGGGACAGAGCCACTACGAGCAGTACTTC. Protein sequence: CASRGQSHYEQYF. The entire variable domain, with the rest obtained from reference TRBV2 and TRBJ2-7, is as follows: EPEVTQTPSHQVTQMGQEVILRCVPISNHLYFYWYRQILGQKVEFLVSFYNNEISEKSEIFDDQFSVERPDGSNFTLKIRSTKLEDSAMYFCASRGQSHYEQYFGPGTRLTVT.

A single count supports this clone. The chain recombines TRBV28 with TRBJ2-7; a weak D match, TRBD2 (6 bases). V was trimmed by 9 bases and J by 3 bases, leaving 15 bases between them. Germline CDR1 and CDR2: MDHEN and SYDVKM. CDR3 size: 13 residues. CDR3 sequence (DNA): TGTGCCAGTCGTCGTAGCGGTCTCTACGAGCAGTACTTC. It translates to CASRRSGLYEQYF.

This clone occurred many times. The chain links TRBV4-3 to TRBJ2-7; D uncertain. Germline CDR1 LGHNA, CDR2 YSLEER. CDR3 length equals 16 residues. Trimming took off 0 bases at V and 1 base at J, with 13 bases between the two ends. In DNA, the CDR3 is TGCGCCAGCAGCCAAGATGCCCCCGGGTCATCCTACGAGCAGTACTTC. It codes for CASSQDAPGSSYEQYF.